These 26 T cell receptor beta chains share one sample of origin, sequenced in a study of CD8+ T cells in alopecia areata. As the sequencing template, cDNA was produced by extracting RNA and reverse transcribing it. Using immunoSEQ multiplex PCR, the repertoire was profiled, and TCRdb retains in-frame clones only, with some absent. The table shows tens of thousands of clones, with less than 65% occurring only once. Sequencing was carried out using NKG2D-high CD8+ T cells sorted from blood. The receptors stem from a human donor with alopecia areata.

The chain carries TRBV6-5 and TRBJ1-1; D unclear. CDR1 and CDR2 (germline): MNHEY, SVGAGI. The CDR3 covers 12 residues. Trimming stripped 10 bases from V and 1 base from J, with 10 bases between. The CDR3 loop reads CATLNPNTEAFF. In DNA, the CDR3 is TGTGCCACCCTAAACCCGAACACTGAAGCTTTCTTT.

The rearrangement joins TRBV2 to TRBJ2-1; D may correspond to TRBD1 or TRBD2 (6 bases each). Germline-derived CDR1 and CDR2 are SNHLY and FYNNEI. The V and J ends lost 6 bases and 3 bases respectively, with 9 bases between them. The CDR3 runs to 13 residues. The CDR3, as DNA: TGTGCCAGCAGGCGGGACAACTACAATGAGCAGTTCTTC. Translated: CASRRDNYNEQFF.

CDR3 in amino acids: CASSQVGSSEQYF. CDR3 DNA: TGCGCCAGCAGCCAAGTTGGTAGTTCCGAGCAGTACTTC. V is TRBV4-1 and J is TRBJ2-7; D uncertain. This CDR3 has 13 residues. Trimming took 1 base from V and 6 from J, leaving 10 bases between them. The germline CDR1 and CDR2 sequences are MGHRA and YSYEKL.

Only a few counts were recorded for this clone. This chain uses TRBV20-1 with TRBJ2-5; maybe TRBD2 (6 bases). V dropped 6 bases and J dropped 5 bases, with 10 bases sitting between them. Germline V gives CDR1 DFQATT, CDR2 SNEGSKA (reference sequence). CDR3 length: 11 amino acids. The CDR3 protein is CSAQRVETQYF. DNA of the CDR3: TGCAGTGCCCAGCGGGTGGAGACCCAGTACTTC.

The rearrangement joins TRBV2 to TRBJ1-6, with unresolved D. V was trimmed by 1 base and J by 9 bases, leaving 13 bases between them. CDR1 is SNHLY and CDR2 is FYNNEI in the germline V gene. This CDR3 region has 15 residues. The CDR3 here is CASSEGPAMGSPLHF. The CDR3 DNA sequence: TGTGCCAGCAGTGAAGGGCCCGCAATGGGTTCACCCCTCCACTTT.

A few counts support this clone. In nucleotides, the CDR3 is TGTGCCAGTGCCCCAGGGGGCTCAATATACAATGAGCAGTTCTTC. Its protein is CASAPGGSIYNEQFF. The rearrangement uses TRBV19 and TRBJ2-1; TRBD1 aligns across 8 bases. Germline lookup yields CDR1 LNHDA and CDR2 SQIVND (reference sequence). V was pared by 8 bases and J by 4 bases, with 10 bases of the junction left unmatched. The length of the CDR3 is 15 residues.

The gene calls are TRBV6-5 and TRBJ1-2, with TRBD1 matching over 7 bases. Per the germline V gene, CDR1 is MNHEY and CDR2 is SVGAGI. With V trimmed by 7 bases and J by 3 bases, 5 bases remained unmatched. This CDR3 has 13 amino acids. The CDR3 is CASKGGLDYGYTF. CDR3 bases: TGTGCCAGCAAAGGGGGCCTGGACTATGGCTACACCTTC.

This clone occurred a few times. The V and J genes are TRBV2 and TRBJ1-1; D remains unclear. V dropped 2 bases and J dropped 0 bases, with 4 bases sitting between them. Germline loops: CDR1 SNHLY, CDR2 FYNNEI. CDR3 size: 13 residues. The CDR3 DNA sequence: TGTGCCAGCAGTGAACGACTGAACACTGAAGCTTTCTTT. This translates into CASSERLNTEAFF.

The chain uses TRBV7-9 and TRBJ2-5; D is uncertain. Germline values: CDR1 SEHNR, CDR2 FQNEAQ (reference sequence). V was clipped by 2 bases and J by 4 bases, with 11 bases between them. The CDR3 is made up of 14 amino acids. The CDR3 is CASSLLQSRETQYF. The CDR3 DNA follows: TGTGCCAGCAGCTTACTCCAGTCCCGAGAGACCCAGTACTTC.

The chain links TRBV19 to TRBJ1-3, with a weak D call TRBD1 (6 bases). CDR3 size: 15 residues. From germline, CDR1 is LNHDA and CDR2 SQIVND (reference sequence). With 3 bases removed from V and 2 bases from J, the gap between germline ends came to 11 bases. The CDR3 DNA reads as TGTGCCAGTAGTATCCTGGACAGTACTGGAAACACCATATATTTT. Translation: CASSILDSTGNTIYF.

The sample holds a few counts of this clone. The V gene is TRBV5-4, the J gene TRBJ1-1; 7 bases map to TRBD1. In germline, CDR1 is SGHNT, CDR2 YYREEE (reference sequence). This CDR3 contains 16 residues. With V trimmed by 4 bases and J by 1 base, 10 bases remained unmatched. The CDR3 loop is CASSGTERDPNTEAFF. CDR3 in DNA: TGTGCCAGCAGCGGGACAGAGAGAGATCCGAACACTGAAGCTTTCTTT.

This clone was picked up one time. The chain is built from TRBV6-5 and TRBJ1-2, with 8 bases aligning to TRBD1. J gave up 8 bases and V 8 bases, and 7 bases lay outside the gene matches. From germline, CDR1 is MNHEY and CDR2 SVGAGI. The length of the CDR3 is 12 residues. CDR3 protein: CASFTTGEGYTF. The CDR3 region has the DNA TGTGCCAGCTTCACGACAGGGGAAGGCTACACCTTC.

This clone was counted ten times or more. The genes are TRBV18 and TRBJ2-5; unclear D gene. CDR1 KGHSH and CDR2 LQKENI come from the germline V gene. The V and J ends lost 5 bases and 4 bases respectively, with 5 bases between them. The CDR3 totals 11 residues. DNA for the CDR3: TGTGCCAGCTCAGACGGAGAGACCCAGTACTTC. It encodes CASSDGETQYF.

The chain has TRBV28 and TRBJ1-1, with 11 bases matching TRBD1. Germline V gene data show CDR1 as MDHEN and CDR2 as SYDVKM. The trim removed 6 bases at V and 5 bases at J, leaving 8 bases unmatched. The CDR3 contains 15 residues. The CDR3 DNA sequence: TGTGCCAGCAGGGGACAGGGGGTGTCTGGGACTGAAGCTTTCTTT. Its translation is CASRGQGVSGTEAFF.

This chain connects TRBV29-1 to TRBJ2-3; 10 bases line up with TRBD1. Germline V gene sequence: CDR1 SQVTM, CDR2 ANQGSEA. The J segment lost 1 base and the V segment lost 3 bases, leaving 1 base of the junction unmatched. The CDR3 contains 14 residues. DNA of the CDR3: TGCAGCGTTGACGGGACAGGGGGCACAGATACGCAGTATTTT. Its translation is CSVDGTGGTDTQYF.

V gene TRBV19 combines with J gene TRBJ2-1; D gene ambiguous. The ends were cut back, 5 bases at V and 6 bases at J, with 8 bases in the middle. Germline assignment: CDR1 LNHDA and CDR2 SQIVND (reference sequence). This CDR3 region has 12 residues. The DNA for the CDR3 is TGTGCCAGTAGTTATACCCTCAATGAGCAGTTCTTC. Encoded protein: CASSYTLNEQFF.

V is TRBV27 and J is TRBJ2-7; the D is unclear. The germline V and J ends were trimmed by 1 base and 5 bases, with 12 bases remaining between them. CDR3 size: 14 residues. Germline V gene sequence: CDR1 MNHEY, CDR2 SMNVEV (reference sequence). This CDR3 is CASSLFAGYHEQYF. The CDR3 region has the DNA TGTGCCAGCAGTTTATTTGCCGGTTACCACGAGCAGTACTTC.

This clone ranks as medium-sized. This sequence joins TRBV7-9 and TRBJ2-1, with 16 bases matching TRBD2. The length of the CDR3 is 17 residues. Germline V gene lookup returns CDR1 SEHNR and CDR2 FQNEAQ (reference sequence). Losses at the gene ends were 5 bases for V and 9 bases for J; bases not matched to a gene: 10. The CDR3 sequence is CASSRRGLAGGLREQFF. In nucleotides, the CDR3 is TGTGCCAGCAGCCGACGGGGACTAGCGGGAGGGTTACGTGAGCAGTTCTTC.

The chain joins TRBV15 to TRBJ2-1; 12 bases fit TRBD2. The germline V gene has CDR1 LNHNV and CDR2 YYDKDF (reference sequence). The CDR3 loop spans 16 amino acids. The V gene end was trimmed by 5 bases and the J gene end by 3 bases; junction bases not matched to a gene: 5. The CDR3 sequence: CATSSLAGGLYNEQFF. The CDR3 DNA reads as TGTGCCACCAGCTCCCTAGCGGGAGGGCTCTACAATGAGCAGTTCTTC.

The rearrangement links TRBV27 to TRBJ2-7; D unresolved. The germline gives CDR1 MNHEY, CDR2 SMNVEV (reference sequence). The V gene lost 6 bases and the J gene lost 4 bases, with 10 bases spanning the gap. The CDR3 covers 12 residues. In DNA, the CDR3 is TGTGCCAGCAGGACGGGTTATTACGAGCAGTACTTC. Translated: CASRTGYYEQYF.

This clone has only a few counts. J is TRBJ2-7 and V is TRBV10-2; 11 bases fit TRBD2. Germline CDR1 and CDR2: WSHSY and SAAADI. CDR3 length: 14 residues. The V segment lost 8 bases and the J segment 3 bases; nucleotides outside the gene matches: 6. The DNA of the CDR3 is TGCGCCAGCTGGACCGGGACTAGCGGCTACGAGCAGTACTTC. Translating gives CASWTGTSGYEQYF.

The chain recombines TRBV27 with TRBJ2-1; no clear D gene. The CDR3 contains 15 residues. Germline V gene sequence: CDR1 MNHEY, CDR2 SMNVEV (reference sequence). V was cut by 1 base and J by 0 bases, with 7 bases left in between. The CDR3 DNA reads TGTGCCAGCAGTTTATGGTCCCACTCCTACAATGAGCAGTTCTTC. This translates into CASSLWSHSYNEQFF.

This chain uses TRBV4-1 with TRBJ1-2; D call uncertain. V lost 4 bases and J lost 4, with 7 bases in between. The CDR3 is made up of 12 amino acids. In germline, CDR1 is MGHRA, CDR2 YSYEKL. CDR3 nucleotide sequence: TGCGCCAGCAGCCGGGAGTTCTATGGCTACACCTTC. Translation: CASSREFYGYTF.

The chain links TRBV14 to TRBJ2-7; D is ambiguous. The ends were cut back, 4 bases at V and 3 bases at J, with 13 bases in the middle. The germline V gene encodes CDR1 SGHDN and CDR2 FVKESK. This CDR3 has 14 amino acids. This CDR3 reads CASSPPHVGYEQYF. The CDR3 region has the DNA TGTGCCAGCAGCCCCCCCCACGTTGGCTACGAGCAGTACTTC.

CDR3 DNA: TGTGCCTGCACTGAGAGCGGGGGGGCGACAGATACGCAGTATTTT. It specifies CACTESGGATDTQYF. The chain is built from TRBV19 and TRBJ2-3; 10 nucleotides align to TRBD2. The ends lost 11 bases at V and 3 bases at J; junction bases unmatched: 11. The CDR3 has 15 residues. Germline CDR1 is LNHDA and CDR2 is SQIVND (reference sequence). Filled out from reference TRBV19 and TRBJ2-3, the complete variable domain reads DGGITQSPKYLFRKEGQNVTLSCEQNLNHDAMYWYRQDPGQGLRLIYYSQIVNDFQKGDIAEGYSVSREKKESFPLTVTSAQKNPTAFYLCACTESGGATDTQYFGPGTRLTVL.

The CDR3 coding sequence is TGCAGCGCCGCGGGAAGTGCCCGTTCAGATACGCAGTATTTT. This sequence encodes CSAAGSARSDTQYF. The chain joins TRBV29-1 to TRBJ2-3; D may be TRBD2 (6 bases). Between the trimmed V and J ends, which lost 7 bases and 4 bases, there was a span of 18 bases. Germline loops: CDR1 SQVTM, CDR2 ANQGSEA. The CDR3 loop spans 14 amino acids.